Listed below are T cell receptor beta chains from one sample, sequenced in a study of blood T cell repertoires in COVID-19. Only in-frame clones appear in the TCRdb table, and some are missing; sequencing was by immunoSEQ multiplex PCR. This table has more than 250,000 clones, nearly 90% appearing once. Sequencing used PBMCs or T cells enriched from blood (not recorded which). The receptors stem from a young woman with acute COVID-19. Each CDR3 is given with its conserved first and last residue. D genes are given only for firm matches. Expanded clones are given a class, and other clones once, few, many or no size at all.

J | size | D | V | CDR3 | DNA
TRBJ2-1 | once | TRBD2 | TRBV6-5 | CASRRTSGRGNEQFF | TGTGCCAGCAGAAGAACTAGCGGGAGAGGAAATGAGCAGTTCTTC
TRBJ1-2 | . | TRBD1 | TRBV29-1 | CSVEGGTGGGYTF | TGCAGCGTTGAAGGTGGGACAGGAGGGGGCTACACCTTC
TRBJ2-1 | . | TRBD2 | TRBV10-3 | CAIESGGGKSEQFF | TGTGCCATCGAGAGCGGGGGCGGTAAGAGTGAGCAGTTCTTC
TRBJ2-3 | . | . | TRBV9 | CASSVGRGSGIRTDTQYF | TGTGCCAGCAGCGTAGGAAGGGGGAGCGGAATACGCACAGATACGCAGTATTTT
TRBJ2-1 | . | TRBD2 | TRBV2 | CASSEGGSGSVNEQFF | TGTGCCAGCAGTGAAGGCGGTAGCGGGAGTGTTAATGAGCAGTTCTTC
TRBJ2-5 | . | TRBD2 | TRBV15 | CATSRDSLAEPNQETQYF | TGTGCCACCAGCAGAGACTCACTAGCGGAGCCTAACCAAGAGACCCAGTACTTC
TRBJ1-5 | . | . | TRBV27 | CASSLFPGLLQPQHF | TGTGCCAGCAGTTTGTTTCCAGGGCTCTTGCAGCCCCAGCATTTT
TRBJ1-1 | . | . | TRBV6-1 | CASSETGPLNTEAFF | TGTGCCAGCAGTGAGACAGGCCCCCTGAACACTGAAGCTTTCTTT
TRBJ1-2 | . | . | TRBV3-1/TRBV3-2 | CASSQVGGSGEYGYTF | TGTGCCAGCAGCCAAGTTGGAGGGTCGGGCGAATATGGCTACACCTTC
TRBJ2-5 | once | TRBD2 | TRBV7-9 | CASSSGGQETQYF | TGTGCTAGCAGTAGCGGGGGCCAAGAGACCCAGTACTTC
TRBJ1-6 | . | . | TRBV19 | CASTTTGYNSPLHF | TGTGCCAGTACCACAACAGGCTATAATTCACCCCTCCACTTT
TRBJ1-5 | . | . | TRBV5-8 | CASTRSGITAYSNQPQHF | TGTGCCAGCACCAGATCGGGGATAACAGCTTATAGCAATCAGCCCCAGCATTTT
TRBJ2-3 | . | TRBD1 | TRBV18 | CASSPATGLSTDTQYF | TGTGCCAGCTCACCAGCGACAGGGCTTAGCACAGATACGCAGTATTTT
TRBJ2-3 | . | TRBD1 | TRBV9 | CASSVTQGASDTQYF | TGTGCCAGCAGCGTAACCCAGGGGGCTTCAGATACGCAGTATTTT
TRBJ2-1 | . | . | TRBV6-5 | CASIPGDARGNEQFF | TGTGCCAGCATCCCGGGTGACGCCCGGGGGAATGAGCAGTTCTTC